The 15 T cell receptor beta chains below were found in one sample sequenced in a study of blood T cell repertoires in COVID-19. Assay: immunoSEQ multiplex PCR; the TCRdb copy retains only in-frame clones and omits some. Of some 200,000 clones in the sample, 75% to 90% were seen once. The sample taken for sequencing was peripheral blood. The receptors here all came from a woman between 65 and 79 years old with COVID-19, enrolled during active disease.

The chain combines TRBV5-5 with TRBJ2-1, with 8 bases fitting TRBD2. With V trimmed by 4 bases and J by 3 bases, 6 bases remained unmatched. This CDR3 is 15 amino acids long. Germline CDR1 and CDR2: SGHKS and YYEKEE (reference sequence). For the CDR3, the DNA is TGTGCCAGCAGCCCTACTAGCGGACTCTACAATGAGCAGTTCTTC. It is translated as CASSPTSGLYNEQFF.

This clone was seen only once. The chain combines TRBV19 with TRBJ1-2; 7 bases fit TRBD1. V shed 5 bases and J 6 bases; nucleotides not matched to a gene: 18. Germline-derived CDR1 and CDR2 are LNHDA and SQIVND (reference sequence). The CDR3 runs 17 residues. The CDR3 bases are TGTGCCAGTAGTCCCCAGGACAGGCTCACCCGAGCGAATGGCTACACCTTC. Translating it yields CASSPQDRLTRANGYTF.

The rearrangement links TRBV2 to TRBJ1-4, with D unclear. V was pared by 4 bases and J by 0 bases, with 9 bases between. Germline V gene data show CDR1 as SNHLY and CDR2 as FYNNEI. The CDR3 is made up of 15 amino acids. Here the CDR3 reads CASSALGATNEKLFF. The CDR3 DNA is TGTGCCAGCAGTGCCCTCGGTGCAACTAATGAAAAACTGTTTTTT.

This chain uses TRBV6-7 with TRBJ2-7; D is perhaps TRBD1 (5 bases). Being an ORF, TRBV6-7 has a function that is uncertain. The CDR3 is made up of 16 amino acids. V was pared by 2 bases and J by 2 bases, with 16 bases between. The CDR3 sequence is CASSYPSPQGTYEQYF. DNA of the CDR3: TGTGCCAGCAGTTACCCGTCCCCCCAGGGAACCTACGAGCAGTACTTC.

Concerning this clone: Other DNA sequences of this sample code for an identical CDR3. V and J are TRBV28 and TRBJ1-2; a weak D match, TRBD1 (5 bases). CDR1 and CDR2 (germline): MDHEN, SYDVKM. V was pared by 3 bases and J by 6 bases, with 11 bases between. CDR3 length: 13 amino acids. The CDR3 DNA reads TGTGCCAGCAGTTTCCAGGGAAGGCATGGCTACACCTTC. Amino acids: CASSFQGRHGYTF.

Here the CDR3 DNA reads TGTGCCAGCAGACCAGACAGGGTCGGTGGCTACACCTTC. This translates into CASRPDRVGGYTF. The V gene is TRBV28, the J gene TRBJ1-2; TRBD1 aligns across 7 bases. The V gene end was trimmed by 6 bases and the J gene end by 7 bases; junction bases not matched to a gene: 8. The germline V gene has CDR1 MDHEN and CDR2 SYDVKM. The CDR3 length is 13 residues.

This chain connects TRBV30 to TRBJ2-1; tentatively, D is TRBD2 (5 bases). Germline CDR1 and CDR2: GTSNPN and SVGIG (reference sequence). With 5 bases removed from V and 9 bases from J, the gap between germline ends came to 23 bases. This CDR3 contains 15 residues. As DNA, the CDR3 is TGTGCCTGGGCCATGGTACTAGGTGGGCTGGGTGAGCAGTTCTTC. Translated: CAWAMVLGGLGEQFF.

The chain links TRBV9 to TRBJ1-6; D not certain. Germline CDR1 SGDLS, CDR2 YYNGEE. The CDR3 is made up of 14 amino acids. V lost 4 bases and J 3 bases, leaving 8 bases between the germline ends. In DNA, the CDR3 is TGTGCCAGCAGCCCCTCTTTCTATAATTCACCCCTCCACTTT. Amino acids: CASSPSFYNSPLHF.

The CDR3 bases are TGTGCCACCAGTGATTTCCGAGCGGGAGGCTCCATCACGCAGTATTTT. Its protein product is CATSDFRAGGSITQYF. This chain uses TRBV24-1 with TRBJ2-3, with 9 positions matching TRBD2. V dropped 1 base and J dropped 9; count of bases not matched to a gene: 10. Germline V CDR1 and CDR2: KGHDR, SFDVKD. CDR3 size: 16 residues.

The rearrangement uses TRBV19 and TRBJ1-5, with 9 bases that match TRBD1. The CDR3 has 16 residues. Trimming took 0 bases from V and 0 from J; bases not matched to a gene: 0. CDR1 is LNHDA and CDR2 is SQIVND in the germline V gene (reference sequence). CDR3 DNA sequence: TGTGCCAGTAGTATAGAGGGACAGGGTAGCAATCAGCCCCAGCATTTT. Translating it yields CASSIEGQGSNQPQHF. Together with reference TRBV19 and TRBJ1-5, the CDR3 gives the full variable domain: DGGITQSPKYLFRKEGQNVTLSCEQNLNHDAMYWYRQDPGQGLRLIYYSQIVNDFQKGDIAEGYSVSREKKESFPLTVTSAQKNPTAFYLCASSIEGQGSNQPQHFGDGTRLSIL.

The genes are TRBV4-3 and TRBJ2-7; TRBD2 matches 8 bases. Looked up from germline, CDR1 is LGHNA and CDR2 is YSLEER. Losses at the gene ends were 4 bases for V and 4 bases for J; bases not matched to a gene: 6. This CDR3 has 14 residues. CDR3 coding DNA: TGCGCCAGCAGCCGAACGGGACTAGGGTACGAGCAGTACTTC. It encodes CASSRTGLGYEQYF.

The chain links TRBV29-1 to TRBJ1-4; the match to TRBD1 covers 7 bases. The CDR3 has 17 amino acids. Germline values: CDR1 SQVTM, CDR2 ANQGSEA. V lost 4 bases and J lost 2; bases outside the gene matches: 13. The CDR3 region has the DNA TGCAGCGTTGTCGGGACAGCCGTGGGGGGTACTAATGAAAAACTGTTTTTT. It translates to CSVVGTAVGGTNEKLFF.

A few counts support this clone. The chain joins TRBV6-5 to TRBJ1-1; 10 nucleotides match TRBD1. The CDR3 is 14 amino acids. The J segment lost 6 bases and the V segment lost 6 bases, leaving 7 bases of the junction unmatched. Germline V gives CDR1 MNHEY, CDR2 SVGAGI. This CDR3 is CASSFTGTGAEAFF. The DNA of the CDR3 is TGTGCCAGCAGCTTTACCGGGACAGGGGCTGAAGCTTTCTTT.

This clone was seen only a few times. J is TRBJ1-4 and V is TRBV10-3; 7 bases map to TRBD1. V shed 2 bases and J 7 bases; nucleotides not matched to a gene: 19. This CDR3 is built from 19 residues. CDR1 is ENHRY and CDR2 is SYGVKD in the germline V gene. Here the CDR3 reads CAISESQGEPSGKVEKLFF. Written as DNA, the CDR3 is TGTGCCATCAGTGAGAGCCAGGGGGAGCCATCTGGAAAAGTTGAAAAACTGTTTTTT.

The chain has TRBV6-5 and TRBJ1-2; perhaps TRBD1 as D (6 bases). The CDR3 is 13 amino acids. Germline V CDR1 and CDR2: MNHEY, SVGAGI. With 6 bases removed from V and 4 bases from J, the gap between germline ends came to 12 bases. The CDR3, as DNA: TGTGCCAGCAGGGTGACAGGAGCCTATGGCTACACCTTC. It translates to CASRVTGAYGYTF.